This T cell receptor (beta chain) was sequenced during a study of beta chain features in type 1 diabetes. As to this clone: Its antigen is currently unknown.

Findings of the study overall: All four CD4+ subsets from Type 1 diabetes patients carried moderately but significantly shorter TCRB CDR3s.

Reverse transcription of all isolated RNA meant that expressed TCRB transcripts were sequenced. The assay was immunoSEQ multiplex PCR, and TCRdb's table has in-frame clones only and misses some. The table records around 140,000 clones, approximately 10% of them present only once. This TCR was sampled from a man aged 25 to 40 with type 1 diabetes. Sequenced input: central memory CD4+ T cells from blood.

In DNA, the CDR3 is TGTGCCAGCGTCCGGACCGGGACAGGGAACACTGAAGCTTTCTTT. Translated: CASVRTGTGNTEAFF. The chain carries TRBV6-6 and TRBJ1-1; 8 bases are a match to TRBD1. With 8 bases clipped from V and 1 base from J, the junction kept 9 bases outside the gene matches. The CDR3 runs 15 residues. Germline CDR1 is MNHNY and CDR2 is SVGAGI (reference sequence).